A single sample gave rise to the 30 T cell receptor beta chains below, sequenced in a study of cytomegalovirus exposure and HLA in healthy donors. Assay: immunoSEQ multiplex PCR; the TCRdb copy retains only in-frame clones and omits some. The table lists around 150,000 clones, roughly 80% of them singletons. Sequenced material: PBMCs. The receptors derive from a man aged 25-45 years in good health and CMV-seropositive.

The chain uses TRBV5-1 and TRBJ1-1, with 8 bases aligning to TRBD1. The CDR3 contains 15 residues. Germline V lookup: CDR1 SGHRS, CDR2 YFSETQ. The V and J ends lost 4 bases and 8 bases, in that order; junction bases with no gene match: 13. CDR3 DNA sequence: TGCGCCAGCAGCCCGGACAGGGCCCATCCCCTAGAAGCTTTCTTT. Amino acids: CASSPDRAHPLEAFF.

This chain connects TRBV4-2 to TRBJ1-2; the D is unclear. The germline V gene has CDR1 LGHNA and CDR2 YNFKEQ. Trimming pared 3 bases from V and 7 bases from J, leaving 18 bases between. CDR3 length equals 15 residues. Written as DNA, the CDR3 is TGTGCCAGCAGCCAGGCGATGCTCGGAGGGAGTGGCTACACCTTC. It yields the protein CASSQAMLGGSGYTF.

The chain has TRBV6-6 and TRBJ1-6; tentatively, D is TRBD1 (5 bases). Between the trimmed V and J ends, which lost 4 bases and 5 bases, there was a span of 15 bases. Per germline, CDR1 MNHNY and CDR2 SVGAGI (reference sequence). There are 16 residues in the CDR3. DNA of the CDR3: TGTGCCAGCAGTTTCTTATCAGGGTTTGATAATTCACCCCTCCACTTT. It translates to CASSFLSGFDNSPLHF.

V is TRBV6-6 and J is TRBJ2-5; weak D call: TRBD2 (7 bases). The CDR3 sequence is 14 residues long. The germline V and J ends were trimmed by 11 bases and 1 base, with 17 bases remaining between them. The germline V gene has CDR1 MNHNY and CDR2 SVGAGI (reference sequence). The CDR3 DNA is TGTGCCGCGGGGGCCCCGAGGGGCCAAGAGACCCAGTACTTC. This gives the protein CAAGAPRGQETQYF.

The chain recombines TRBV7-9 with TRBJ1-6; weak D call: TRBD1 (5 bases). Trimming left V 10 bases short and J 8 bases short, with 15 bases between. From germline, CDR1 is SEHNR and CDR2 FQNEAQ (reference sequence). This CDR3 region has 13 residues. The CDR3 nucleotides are TGTGCCAACAAAGGGGATAGGGATTCACCCCTCCACTTT. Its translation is CANKGDRDSPLHF.

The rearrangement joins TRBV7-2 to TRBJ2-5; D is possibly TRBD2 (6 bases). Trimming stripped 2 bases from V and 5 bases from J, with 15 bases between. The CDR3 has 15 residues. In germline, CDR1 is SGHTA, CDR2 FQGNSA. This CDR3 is CASSLIASAQETQYF. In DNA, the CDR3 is TGTGCCAGCAGCTTAATTGCTAGCGCGCAGGAGACCCAGTACTTC.

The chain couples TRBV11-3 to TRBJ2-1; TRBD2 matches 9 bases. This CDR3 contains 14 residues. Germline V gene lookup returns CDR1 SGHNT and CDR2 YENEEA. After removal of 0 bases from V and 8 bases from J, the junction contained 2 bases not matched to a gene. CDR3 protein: CASSLEGTSHEQFF. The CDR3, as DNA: TGTGCCAGCAGCTTAGAGGGGACTAGCCATGAGCAGTTCTTC.

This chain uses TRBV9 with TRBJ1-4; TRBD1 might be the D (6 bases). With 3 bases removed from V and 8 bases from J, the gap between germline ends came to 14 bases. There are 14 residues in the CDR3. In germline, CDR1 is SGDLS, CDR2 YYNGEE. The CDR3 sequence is CASSATTGPEKLFF. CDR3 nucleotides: TGTGCCAGCAGCGCCACGACAGGCCCCGAAAAACTGTTTTTT. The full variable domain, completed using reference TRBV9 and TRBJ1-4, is DSGVTQTPKHLITATGQRVTLRCSPRSGDLSVYWYQQSLDQGLQFLIQYYNGEERAKGNILERFSAQQFPDLHSELNLSSLELGDSALYFCASSATTGPEKLFFGSGTQLSVL.

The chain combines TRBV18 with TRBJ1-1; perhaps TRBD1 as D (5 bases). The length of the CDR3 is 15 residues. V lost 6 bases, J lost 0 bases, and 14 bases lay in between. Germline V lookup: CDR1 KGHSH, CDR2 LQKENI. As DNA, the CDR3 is TGTGCCAGCTCCCAGGGCATGGGTGTGAACACTGAAGCTTTCTTT. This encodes CASSQGMGVNTEAFF.

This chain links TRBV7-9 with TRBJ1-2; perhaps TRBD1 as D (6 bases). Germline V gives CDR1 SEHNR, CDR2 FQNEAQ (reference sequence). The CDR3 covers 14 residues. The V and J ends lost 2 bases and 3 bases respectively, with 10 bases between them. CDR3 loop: CASSLPNRDYGYTF. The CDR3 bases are TGTGCCAGCAGCTTACCGAACAGGGACTATGGCTACACCTTC.

CDR3 nucleotide sequence: TGTGCCAGCAGCTTTGGGACAGGGCCCTACGAGCAGTACTTC. This sequence encodes CASSFGTGPYEQYF. V is TRBV7-9 and J is TRBJ2-7; 9 bases map to TRBD1. The length of the CDR3 is 14 residues. V trimming: 3 bases; J trimming: 2 bases; junction bases outside the gene matches: 2. Germline CDR1 and CDR2: SEHNR and FQNEAQ (reference sequence).

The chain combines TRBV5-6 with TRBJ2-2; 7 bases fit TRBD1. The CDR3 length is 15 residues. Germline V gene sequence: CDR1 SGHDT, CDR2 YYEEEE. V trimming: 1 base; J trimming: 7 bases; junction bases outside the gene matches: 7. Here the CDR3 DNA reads TGTGCCAGCAGCTTGTCACAGGGGTTGATCGGGGAGCTGTTTTTT. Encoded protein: CASSLSQGLIGELFF.

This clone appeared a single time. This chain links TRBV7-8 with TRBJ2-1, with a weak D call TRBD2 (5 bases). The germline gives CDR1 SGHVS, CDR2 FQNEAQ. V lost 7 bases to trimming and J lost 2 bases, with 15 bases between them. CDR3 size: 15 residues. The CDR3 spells CASTLKPGTYNEQFF. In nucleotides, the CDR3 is TGTGCCAGCACCCTAAAACCGGGGACCTACAATGAGCAGTTCTTC.

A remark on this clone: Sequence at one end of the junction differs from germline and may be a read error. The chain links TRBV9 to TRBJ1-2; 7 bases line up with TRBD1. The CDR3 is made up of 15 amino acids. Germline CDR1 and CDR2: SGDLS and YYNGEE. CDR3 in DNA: TGTGCCAGCAGCGCAGGGGGAACCGGGCCGGCCCGAAATGCCTTC. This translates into CASSAGGTGPARNAF.

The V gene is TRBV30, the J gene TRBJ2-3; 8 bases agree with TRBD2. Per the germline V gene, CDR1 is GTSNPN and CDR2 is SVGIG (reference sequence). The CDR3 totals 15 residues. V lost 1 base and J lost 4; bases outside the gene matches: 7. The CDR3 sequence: CAWSGRGGWSDTQYF. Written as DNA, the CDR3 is TGTGCCTGGAGTGGACGGGGGGGCTGGTCAGATACGCAGTATTTT.

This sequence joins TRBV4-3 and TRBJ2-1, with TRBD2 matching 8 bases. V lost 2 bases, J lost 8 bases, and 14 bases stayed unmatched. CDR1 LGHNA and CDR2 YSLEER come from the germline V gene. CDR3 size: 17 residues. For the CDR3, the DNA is TGCGCCAGCAGCCAAATCTCACGGGGGGGCCTACACTATGAGCAGTTCTTC. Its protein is CASSQISRGGLHYEQFF.

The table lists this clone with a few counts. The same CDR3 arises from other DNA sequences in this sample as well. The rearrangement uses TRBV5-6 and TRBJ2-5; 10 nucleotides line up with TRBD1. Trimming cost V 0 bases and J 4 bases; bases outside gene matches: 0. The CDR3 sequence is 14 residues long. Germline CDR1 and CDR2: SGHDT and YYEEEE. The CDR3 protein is CASSLGQGAETQYF. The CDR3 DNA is TGTGCCAGCAGCTTGGGACAGGGGGCAGAGACCCAGTACTTC.

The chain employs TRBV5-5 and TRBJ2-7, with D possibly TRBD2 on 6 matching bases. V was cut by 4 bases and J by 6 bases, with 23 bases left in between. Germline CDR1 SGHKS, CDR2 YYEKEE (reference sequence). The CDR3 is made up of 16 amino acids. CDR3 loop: CASSLGPGDFTGEQYF. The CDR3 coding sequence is TGTGCCAGCAGCCTGGGCCCCGGGGACTTCACGGGCGAGCAGTACTTC.

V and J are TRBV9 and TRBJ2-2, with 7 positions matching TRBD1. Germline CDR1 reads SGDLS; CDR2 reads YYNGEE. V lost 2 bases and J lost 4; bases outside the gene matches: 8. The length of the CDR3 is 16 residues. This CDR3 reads CASSVSLPGGTGELFF. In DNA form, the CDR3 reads TGTGCCAGCAGCGTCTCCCTGCCAGGGGGCACCGGGGAGCTGTTTTTT.

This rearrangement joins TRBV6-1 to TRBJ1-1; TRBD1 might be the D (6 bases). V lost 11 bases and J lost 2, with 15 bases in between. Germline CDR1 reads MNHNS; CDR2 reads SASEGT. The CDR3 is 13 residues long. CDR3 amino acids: CAGGRGDNTEAFF. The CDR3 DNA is TGTGCCGGGGGGAGGGGGGACAACACTGAAGCTTTCTTT.

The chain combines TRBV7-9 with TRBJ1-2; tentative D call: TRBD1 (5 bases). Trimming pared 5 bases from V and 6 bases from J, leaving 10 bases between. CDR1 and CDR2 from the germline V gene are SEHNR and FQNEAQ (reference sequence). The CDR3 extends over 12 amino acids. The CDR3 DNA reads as TGTGCCAGCAGCCCAGGGTACCATGGCTACACCTTC. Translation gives CASSPGYHGYTF.

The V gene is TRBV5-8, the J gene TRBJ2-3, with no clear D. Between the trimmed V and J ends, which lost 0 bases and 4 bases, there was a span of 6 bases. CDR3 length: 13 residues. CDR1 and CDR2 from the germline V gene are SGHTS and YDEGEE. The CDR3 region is CASSLVSADTQYF. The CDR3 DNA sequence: TGTGCCAGCAGCTTGGTGTCAGCAGATACGCAGTATTTT. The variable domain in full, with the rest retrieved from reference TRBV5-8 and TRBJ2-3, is EAGVTQSPTHLIKTRGQQATLRCSPISGHTSVYWYQQALGLGLQFLLWYDEGEERNRGNFPPRFSGRQFPNYSSELNVNALELEDSALYLCASSLVSADTQYFGPGTRLTVL.

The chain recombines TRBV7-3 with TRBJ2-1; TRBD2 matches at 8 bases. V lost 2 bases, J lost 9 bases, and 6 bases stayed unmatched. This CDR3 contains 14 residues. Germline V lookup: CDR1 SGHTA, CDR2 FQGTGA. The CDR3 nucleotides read TGTGCCAGCAGCTTATATAGCGGGGACCTTGAGCAGTTCTTC. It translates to CASSLYSGDLEQFF.

The DNA for the CDR3 is TGTGCCAGCAGCTCCCGACAGGGCAGTTTGGAGACCCAGTACTTC. Protein: CASSSRQGSLETQYF. This sequence joins TRBV5-4 and TRBJ2-5; 7 bases are a match to TRBD1. Per germline, CDR1 SGHNT and CDR2 YYREEE (reference sequence). V lost 3 bases to trimming and J lost 5 bases; unmatched junction nucleotides: 10. The CDR3 runs to 15 residues.

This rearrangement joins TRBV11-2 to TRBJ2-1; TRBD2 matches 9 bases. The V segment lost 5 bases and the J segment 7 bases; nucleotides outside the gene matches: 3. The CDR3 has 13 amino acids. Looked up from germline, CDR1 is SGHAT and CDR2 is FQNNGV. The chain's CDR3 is CASSTGLANEQFF. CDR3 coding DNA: TGTGCCAGCAGCACGGGACTAGCAAATGAGCAGTTCTTC.

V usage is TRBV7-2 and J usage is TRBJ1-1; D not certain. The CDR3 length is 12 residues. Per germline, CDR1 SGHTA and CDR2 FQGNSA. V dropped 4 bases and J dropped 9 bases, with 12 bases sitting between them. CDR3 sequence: CASSSREGKAFF. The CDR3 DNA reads TGTGCCAGCAGCTCCCGGGAGGGCAAAGCTTTCTTT.

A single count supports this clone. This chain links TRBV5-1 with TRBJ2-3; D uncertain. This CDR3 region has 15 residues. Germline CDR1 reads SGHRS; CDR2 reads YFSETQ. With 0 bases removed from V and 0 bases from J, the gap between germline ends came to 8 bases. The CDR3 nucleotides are TGCGCCAGCAGCTTGGCCTCAGGAAGCACAGATACGCAGTATTTT. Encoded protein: CASSLASGSTDTQYF.

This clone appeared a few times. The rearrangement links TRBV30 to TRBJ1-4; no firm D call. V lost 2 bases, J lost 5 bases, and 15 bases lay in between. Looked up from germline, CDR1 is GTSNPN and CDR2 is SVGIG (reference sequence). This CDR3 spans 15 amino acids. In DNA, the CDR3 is TGTGCCTGGAGTCCCCCGGACGGAGGAAATGAAAAACTGTTTTTT. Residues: CAWSPPDGGNEKLFF. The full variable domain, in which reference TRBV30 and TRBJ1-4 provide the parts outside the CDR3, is SQTIHQWPATLVQPVGSPLSLECTVEGTSNPNLYWYRQAAGRGLQLLFYSVGIGQISSEVPQNLSASRPQDRQFILSSKKLLLSDSGFYLCAWSPPDGGNEKLFFGSGTQLSVL.

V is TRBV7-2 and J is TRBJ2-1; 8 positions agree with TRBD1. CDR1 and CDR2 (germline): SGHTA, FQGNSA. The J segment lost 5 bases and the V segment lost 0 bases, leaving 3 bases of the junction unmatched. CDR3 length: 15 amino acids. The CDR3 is CASSLAWTGNNEQFF. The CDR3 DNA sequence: TGTGCCAGCAGCTTAGCGTGGACAGGGAACAATGAGCAGTTCTTC.

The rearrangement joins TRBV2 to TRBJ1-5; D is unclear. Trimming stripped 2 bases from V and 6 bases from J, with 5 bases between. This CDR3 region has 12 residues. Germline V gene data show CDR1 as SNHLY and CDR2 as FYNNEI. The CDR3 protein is CASSENGQPQHF. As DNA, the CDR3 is TGTGCCAGCAGTGAAAACGGTCAGCCCCAGCATTTT.